This passage covers 28 T cell receptor beta chains from one sample sequenced in a study of long-term antiretroviral therapy in people with HIV. The authors ran the immunoSEQ assay, v3.0, at survey level. Libraries were prepared by immunoSEQ multiplex PCR; TCRdb keeps only in-frame clonotypes and omits some of them. This table holds tens of thousands of clones, 70% to 85% found once. This material consisted of unsorted PBMCs, taken 0.7 years before starting antiretroviral therapy. Receptor source: a man aged 30-40 years with HIV.

This clone appeared once. CDR3 coding DNA: TGTGCCATCAGTGACTCCGACAGTGAAGCTTTCTTT. Its translation: CAISDSDSEAFF. The rearrangement joins TRBV10-3 to TRBJ1-1; tentatively, D is TRBD1 (5 bases). The CDR3 loop spans 12 amino acids. Germline CDR1 reads ENHRY; CDR2 reads SYGVKD. Trimming took 3 bases from V and 7 from J, leaving 9 bases between them.

In nucleotides, the CDR3 is TGTGCCAGCAGTTACTCGGGTTGGGGAGATACGCAGTATTTT. Protein sequence: CASSYSGWGDTQYF. This chain links TRBV6-5 with TRBJ2-3; D ambiguous. Germline V gene data show CDR1 as MNHEY and CDR2 as SVGAGI. This CDR3 is built from 14 residues. V was clipped by 0 bases and J by 5 bases, with 9 bases between them.

The chain joins TRBV5-1 to TRBJ2-3, with D possibly matching TRBD1 (5 bases). Germline V gene sequence: CDR1 SGHRS, CDR2 YFSETQ. The CDR3 consists of 13 residues. V was pared by 2 bases and J by 3 bases, with 7 bases between. CDR3 sequence reads: CASSFPGTDTQYF. The CDR3 DNA is TGCGCCAGCAGCTTCCCAGGGACAGATACGCAGTATTTT.

V is TRBV5-1 and J is TRBJ2-7, with 9 positions matching TRBD2. The length of the CDR3 is 16 residues. Germline lookup yields CDR1 SGHRS and CDR2 YFSETQ. The J segment lost 2 bases and the V segment lost 0 bases, leaving 6 bases of the junction unmatched. The CDR3 DNA sequence: TGCGCCAGCAGCTTGGGGCGGGTAGCGGGAGCCTACGAGCAGTACTTC. It is translated as CASSLGRVAGAYEQYF.

The V and J genes are TRBV7-8 and TRBJ2-5, with 9 bases that match TRBD1. Germline CDR1 and CDR2: SGHVS and FQNEAQ. The length of the CDR3 is 16 residues. Trimming at V came to 2 bases and at J to 4 bases, leaving 8 bases not matched to a gene. CDR3 sequence reads: CASSLSMGQGLETQYF. CDR3 sequence (DNA): TGTGCCAGCAGCTTAAGTATGGGACAGGGCTTAGAGACCCAGTACTTC.

This clone was seen a handful of times. At one end the junction does not follow the germline gene, possibly because of a read error. V and J are TRBV6-5 and TRBJ2-1, with D unclear. CDR3 length: 11 amino acids. Germline CDR1 reads MNHEY; CDR2 reads SVGAGI. The CDR3 DNA follows: TGTGCCAGTAGTTATGGCAATGAGCAGTTCTTC. Protein: CASSYGNEQFF.

This clone was seen only once. This chain uses TRBV29-1 with TRBJ2-7; TRBD1 matches at 7 bases. Trimming cost V 6 bases and J 3 bases; bases outside gene matches: 14. Germline values: CDR1 SQVTM, CDR2 ANQGSEA. The CDR3 is made up of 15 amino acids. The DNA for the CDR3 is TGCAGCGTCCTAAAGCTGAGGGGGCTGGTCTACGAGCAGTACTTC. Its translation is CSVLKLRGLVYEQYF.

This sequence joins TRBV10-3 and TRBJ2-3; no firm D call. The germline V gene encodes CDR1 ENHRY and CDR2 SYGVKD. The germline V and J ends were trimmed by 4 bases and 1 base, with 6 bases remaining between them. The CDR3 runs 13 residues. The CDR3 loop reads CAISAAGTDTQYF. The CDR3 bases are TGTGCCATCAGTGCGGCAGGCACAGATACGCAGTATTTT.

The chain couples TRBV7-8 to TRBJ1-3, with TRBD1 matching 8 bases. The CDR3 length is 18 residues. Trimming took 2 bases from V and 0 from J; bases not matched to a gene: 9. Germline V gene lookup returns CDR1 SGHVS and CDR2 FQNEAQ. DNA for the CDR3: TGTGCCAGCAGCTTAAAGGGCTCAGGGGGCCACTCTGGAAACACCATATATTTT. As protein: CASSLKGSGGHSGNTIYF.

Of note for this clone: One end of the junction does not line up with germline, which may come from a read error. This chain connects TRBV5-8 to TRBJ1-4, with D tentatively TRBD1 (6 bases). CDR3 length: 17 amino acids. Germline lookup yields CDR1 SGHTS and CDR2 YDEGEE. CDR3 DNA sequence: TGTGCCAGCAGCTTGGAGGGTTTAGGCAGGGGTTCTGAAGAACTGTTTTTT. It codes for CASSLEGLGRGSEELFF.

The J gene is TRBJ2-5, the V gene TRBV30, with 10 nucleotides matching TRBD2. With 3 bases clipped from V and 5 bases from J, the junction kept 6 bases outside the gene matches. The CDR3 consists of 14 residues. Germline CDR1 and CDR2: GTSNPN and SVGIG (reference sequence). CDR3 residues: CAWRLAGVSETQYF. CDR3 DNA: TGTGCCTGGAGGCTAGCGGGAGTAAGTGAGACCCAGTACTTC.

J is TRBJ1-2 and V is TRBV5-5; 8 bases fit TRBD1. V trimming: 4 bases; J trimming: 3 bases; junction bases outside the gene matches: 2. Germline CDR1 SGHKS, CDR2 YYEKEE (reference sequence). The CDR3 extends over 13 amino acids. CDR3 DNA: TGTGCCAGCAGCAAGGACAGGGACTATGGCTACACCTTC. Encoded protein: CASSKDRDYGYTF.

The CDR3 protein is CASSQHLARNEQFF. Written as DNA, the CDR3 is TGTGCCAGCAGTCAGCATTTAGCTAGGAATGAGCAGTTCTTC. The chain has TRBV6-5 and TRBJ2-1; no definite D call. The CDR3 totals 14 residues. CDR1 MNHEY and CDR2 SVGAGI come from the germline V gene. V was shortened by 5 bases and J by 7 bases, with 15 bases between the two germline ends.

The V call is TRBV30, the J call TRBJ2-2; 10 bases are shared with TRBD2. Germline V lookup: CDR1 GTSNPN, CDR2 SVGIG (reference sequence). Germline trimming cut 5 bases from V and 6 bases from J; bases unmatched to any gene: 6. The CDR3 is 14 residues long. In DNA, the CDR3 is TGTGCCTGGGGGCTAGCGGGGGCTTCCGGGGAGCTGTTTTTT. It specifies CAWGLAGASGELFF.

The chain has TRBV5-5 and TRBJ2-5, with a tentative D call TRBD1 (5 bases). V lost 1 base, J lost 5 bases, and 15 bases lay in between. The CDR3 spans 15 residues. Looked up from germline, CDR1 is SGHKS and CDR2 is YYEKEE (reference sequence). DNA for the CDR3: TGTGCCAGCAGCTTGCGCCCTACCCCAGGGGAGACCCAGTACTTC. Amino acids: CASSLRPTPGETQYF.

The V gene is TRBV7-2, the J gene TRBJ1-1, with D maybe TRBD1 (6 bases). Trimming stripped 5 bases from V and 4 bases from J, with 20 bases between. Germline assignment: CDR1 SGHTA and CDR2 FQGNSA. This CDR3 is 16 amino acids long. CDR3 nucleotide sequence: TGTGCCAGCAGCCCCGGGGGCGGGGCGCGGGGCACTGAAGCTTTCTTT. It is translated as CASSPGGGARGTEAFF.

This chain links TRBV19 with TRBJ2-4; 8 positions agree with TRBD1. The J segment lost 3 bases and the V segment lost 6 bases, leaving 10 bases of the junction unmatched. This CDR3 comprises 16 residues. Germline values: CDR1 LNHDA, CDR2 SQIVND (reference sequence). In DNA, the CDR3 is TGTGCCAGTAGCGACAGGGGTCGGGTGGGCAAAAACATTCAGTACTTC. The encoded protein is CASSDRGRVGKNIQYF.

This chain connects TRBV7-2 to TRBJ1-1, with D perhaps matching TRBD1 (5 bases). The length of the CDR3 is 12 residues. The germline V gene encodes CDR1 SGHTA and CDR2 FQGNSA. Deletions cut 2 bases from V and 11 bases from J, with 12 bases between. The CDR3 DNA reads as TGTGCCAGCAGCTTAACGAGGGGACGGGCTTTCTTT. It is translated as CASSLTRGRAFF.

The gene calls are TRBV6-1 and TRBJ1-2; D is ambiguous. Germline-derived CDR1 and CDR2 are MNHNS and SASEGT. The CDR3 is 13 amino acids. V lost 8 bases and J 5 bases, leaving 15 bases between the germline ends. CDR3 sequence (DNA): TGTGCCAGCCTCCGGCACCTTGAGTATGGCTACACCTTC. Protein product: CASLRHLEYGYTF.

This chain uses TRBV5-5 with TRBJ2-7; D not certain. Germline V gene lookup returns CDR1 SGHKS and CDR2 YYEKEE (reference sequence). The CDR3 contains 11 residues. V was cut by 4 bases and J by 5 bases, with 7 bases left in between. DNA of the CDR3: TGTGCCAGCAGCCTCCGAGACGAGCAGTACTTC. This encodes CASSLRDEQYF.

This clone was seen just once. The chain employs TRBV30 and TRBJ1-1; D gene unclear. Per germline, CDR1 GTSNPN and CDR2 SVGIG (reference sequence). There are 15 residues in the CDR3. V gave up 0 bases and J gave up 6 bases, with 17 bases separating them. This CDR3 is CAWSVRGGIIAEAFF. Here the CDR3 DNA reads TGTGCCTGGAGTGTACGGGGAGGTATAATCGCTGAAGCTTTCTTT.

The chain joins TRBV28 to TRBJ2-7; TRBD1 agrees at 9 bases. Germline V gives CDR1 MDHEN, CDR2 SYDVKM. V gave up 6 bases and J gave up 2 bases; unmatched junction bases: 2. There are 13 residues in the CDR3. The CDR3 reads CASSGTGTYEQYF. The CDR3 DNA sequence: TGTGCCAGCAGCGGGACAGGGACCTACGAGCAGTACTTC.

This clone was observed a single time. The rearrangement joins TRBV5-6 to TRBJ2-5; TRBD1 or TRBD2 may be the D gene (5 bases each). The CDR3 is made up of 14 amino acids. CDR1 SGHDT and CDR2 YYEEEE come from the germline V gene. The ends were cut back, 4 bases at V and 5 bases at J, with 15 bases in the middle. The CDR3, as DNA: TGTGCCAGCAGCCTAGGGGACGGGGTTGAGACCCAGTACTTC. This codes for CASSLGDGVETQYF.

This clone is medium-sized in the sample. The rearrangement uses TRBV6-5 and TRBJ2-7; 9 bases match TRBD2. J lost 3 bases, V lost 2 bases, and 5 bases had no gene match. CDR1 MNHEY and CDR2 SVGAGI come from the germline V gene. The CDR3 extends over 15 amino acids. The CDR3 sequence: CASSYESSGVYEQYF. The DNA of the CDR3 is TGTGCCAGCAGTTACGAGTCTAGCGGGGTCTACGAGCAGTACTTC.

The gene calls are TRBV5-1 and TRBJ2-7; D is unresolved. Germline CDR1 SGHRS, CDR2 YFSETQ. V was pared by 0 bases and J by 2 bases, with 9 bases between. This CDR3 has 14 residues. The chain's CDR3 is CASSLGVDTYEQYF. The CDR3, as DNA: TGCGCCAGCAGCTTGGGAGTGGATACCTACGAGCAGTACTTC.

This clone was counted a single time. The chain is built from TRBV5-6 and TRBJ2-2, with 8 bases fitting TRBD1. The CDR3 loop spans 15 amino acids. CDR1 and CDR2 from the germline V gene are SGHDT and YYEEEE. The ends lost 2 bases at V and 1 base at J; junction bases unmatched: 1. CDR3 DNA sequence: TGTGCCAGCAGCTTTGGGACAGGGAACACCGGGGAGCTGTTTTTT. Translating gives CASSFGTGNTGELFF.

This chain connects TRBV28 to TRBJ1-5; maybe TRBD1 (5 bases). The CDR3 is 13 amino acids. Trimming took off 1 base at V and 7 bases at J, with 8 bases between the two ends. Germline CDR1 and CDR2: MDHEN and SYDVKM. The CDR3 is CASSLSGDQPQHF. CDR3 sequence (DNA): TGTGCCAGCAGTTTATCCGGGGACCAGCCCCAGCATTTT.

The J gene is TRBJ2-7, the V gene TRBV10-3, with a weak D call TRBD1 (6 bases). CDR1 ENHRY and CDR2 SYGVKD come from the germline V gene. The V end was cut by 4 bases, the J end by 3 bases, with 13 bases between. There are 14 residues in the CDR3. The CDR3 spells CAISARGSLYEQYF. DNA for the CDR3: TGTGCCATCAGTGCCAGGGGATCCCTCTACGAGCAGTACTTC.